Listed here are 16 T cell receptor beta chains from one sample, sequenced in a study of T cells in Graves' hyperthyroidism and ophthalmopathy. TCR beta CDR3 regions were amplified from RNA. The HTBI set primed first-round TCR CDR3 RT-PCR. Each CDR3 protein is one row after TCRdb ran MiXCR on the multiplex PCR reads. The table includes 500,000 to 650,000 distinct CDR3 sequences, roughly 17% detected once. Sequencing was done on a sample of blood. These receptor sequences come from a young woman with Graves' ophthalmopathy.

This clonotype was seen a handful of times. The genes are TRBV7-9 and TRBJ2-1; 11 nucleotides agree with TRBD2. CDR3 length: 15 amino acids. With 4 bases clipped from V and 8 bases from J, the junction kept 7 bases outside the gene matches. The germline gives CDR1 SEHNR, CDR2 FQNEAQ (reference sequence). CDR3 sequence reads: CASSYIAGGPDEQFF. CDR3 bases: TGTGCCAGCAGCTACATAGCGGGGGGGCCCGATGAGCAGTTCTTC.

The rearrangement links TRBV19 to TRBJ1-6; D possibly corresponds to TRBD1 (5 bases). Germline assignment: CDR1 LNHDA and CDR2 SQIVND (reference sequence). The CDR3 runs 14 residues. V gave up 5 bases and J gave up 7 bases, with 12 bases separating them. The CDR3 coding sequence is TGTGCCAGTAGTTACGGGGCGCGCAATTCACCCCTCCACTTT. This translates into CASSYGARNSPLHF.

This clonotype turned up a few times. The V and J genes are TRBV4-2 and TRBJ1-1; D call uncertain. Trimming removed 4 bases at V and 6 bases at J, with 15 bases between. CDR3 size: 14 residues. Germline V gene sequence: CDR1 LGHNA, CDR2 YNFKEQ. The CDR3 DNA reads as TGTGCCAGCAGCCGGGCCGGAGTGGAACCTGAAGCTTTCTTT. It is translated as CASSRAGVEPEAFF.

This clonotype was recorded many times. CDR3 sequence reads: CASSGLRGKGPEAFF. In nucleotides, the CDR3 is TGTGCCAGCAGCGGCCTCCGGGGGAAAGGGCCTGAAGCTTTCTTT. The gene calls are TRBV2 and TRBJ1-1; the D gene is possibly TRBD1 (5 bases). Germline loops: CDR1 SNHLY, CDR2 FYNNEI. V shed 6 bases and J shed 6 bases, with 20 bases lying between them. The CDR3 is made up of 15 amino acids. The whole variable domain, remainder taken from reference TRBV2 and TRBJ1-1, is EPEVTQTPSHQVTQMGQEVILRCVPISNHLYFYWYRQILGQKVEFLVSFYNNEISEKSEIFDDQFSVERPDGSNFTLKIRSTKLEDSAMYFCASSGLRGKGPEAFFGQGTRLTVV.

This clonotype was observed at least ten times. CDR3: CSARALAGGSSTDTQYF. The CDR3 DNA reads TGCAGTGCTAGAGCGCTAGCGGGAGGGTCTAGCACAGATACGCAGTATTTT. V is TRBV20-1 and J is TRBJ2-3; TRBD2 matches at 12 bases. The germline V gene has CDR1 DFQATT and CDR2 SNEGSKA (reference sequence). The CDR3 loop spans 17 amino acids. Trimming cost V 1 base and J 0 bases; bases outside gene matches: 5.

The chain links TRBV5-1 to TRBJ2-1, with D possibly matching TRBD2 (5 bases). The CDR3 spans 16 residues. Germline V gene lookup returns CDR1 SGHRS and CDR2 YFSETQ. Trimming stripped 1 base from V and 0 bases from J, with 11 bases between. CDR3 bases: TGCGCCAGCAGCTTGATCGGGGAGAGCTCCTACAATGAGCAGTTCTTC. It yields the protein CASSLIGESSYNEQFF.

This rearrangement joins TRBV4-1 to TRBJ2-7; TRBD2 matches 7 bases. Germline CDR1 MGHRA, CDR2 YSYEKL. The CDR3 runs to 14 residues. J lost 2 bases, V lost 4 bases, and 5 bases had no gene match. CDR3 protein: CASSRSSGAYEQYF. CDR3 coding DNA: TGCGCCAGCAGCCGTTCTAGCGGCGCCTACGAGCAGTACTTC.

Turning to this clonotype: A much larger clone differs from this one at a single base, so this may be a read error. CDR3: CSGRGSDGYAF. The CDR3 nucleotides are TGCAGCGGTCGAGGGTCAGATGGCTACGCCTTC. V usage is TRBV29-1 and J usage is TRBJ1-2; D call uncertain. CDR3 size: 11 residues. Germline V gives CDR1 SQVTM, CDR2 ANQGSEA.

In this sample, this clonotype turned up a few times. The chain is built from TRBV10-3 and TRBJ2-2; D possibly corresponds to TRBD1 (7 bases). Germline V gene data show CDR1 as ENHRY and CDR2 as SYGVKD. The CDR3 is 14 residues long. Deletions cut 11 bases from V and 3 bases from J, with 16 bases between. CDR3 nucleotides: TGTGCCGGGGGGCAGGGGGAAGACACCGGGGAGCTGTTTTTT. Protein: CAGGQGEDTGELFF.

V and J are TRBV4-1 and TRBJ2-3, with D possibly being TRBD2 (6 bases). Germline loops: CDR1 MGHRA, CDR2 YSYEKL. CDR3 size: 15 residues. Trimming cost V 1 base and J 2 bases, with 10 bases left between them. The CDR3 nucleotides read TGCGCCAGCAGCCAAGGGAGGGGAATCACAGATACGCAGTATTTT. Its protein product is CASSQGRGITDTQYF.

The table lists this clonotype with many counts. The V call is TRBV5-1, the J call TRBJ2-7; no clear D gene. V lost 2 bases and J lost 7, with 13 bases in between. CDR1 and CDR2 (germline): SGHRS, YFSETQ. CDR3 length: 13 residues. In DNA, the CDR3 is TGCGCCAGCAGCTTCGACGGTTTCTATGAGCAGTACTTC. Translation: CASSFDGFYEQYF.

This clonotype has at least ten counts. The chain joins TRBV2 to TRBJ1-6; TRBD1 matches 8 bases. This CDR3 has 15 residues. V lost 11 bases to trimming and J lost 2 bases; unmatched junction nucleotides: 8. Germline V gives CDR1 SNHLY, CDR2 FYNNEI. The CDR3 nucleotides read TGTGCCCGCGCTACGGACAGGGCCTATAATTCACCCCTCCACTTT. It translates to CARATDRAYNSPLHF.

In its sample, this clonotype was seen a few times. The J gene is TRBJ1-1, the V gene TRBV29-1; 10 bases line up with TRBD1. The V segment lost 4 bases and the J segment 7 bases; nucleotides outside the gene matches: 9. The V gene's germline CDR1 is SQVTM and CDR2 ANQGSEA. The CDR3 contains 14 residues. The CDR3 loop reads CSVVETGGKSEAFF. In nucleotides, the CDR3 is TGCAGCGTTGTTGAGACAGGGGGCAAGAGTGAAGCTTTCTTT.

This clonotype was counted many times. The V gene is TRBV6-1, the J gene TRBJ2-7; D not certain. This CDR3 has 13 amino acids. CDR1 is MNHNS and CDR2 is SASEGT in the germline V gene. Trimming took off 4 bases at V and 4 bases at J, with 11 bases between the two ends. For the CDR3, the DNA is TGTGCCAGCAGTGCTGGGCCACCTTACGAGCAGTACTTC. Encoded protein: CASSAGPPYEQYF.

This clonotype was found many times. V usage is TRBV2 and J usage is TRBJ2-1, with D hard to call. From germline, CDR1 is SNHLY and CDR2 FYNNEI. Trimming pared 0 bases from V and 5 bases from J, leaving 5 bases between. The CDR3 is made up of 13 amino acids. The CDR3 loop reads CASSEARNNEQFF. The CDR3 DNA reads TGTGCCAGCAGTGAAGCGAGGAACAATGAGCAGTTCTTC.

This clonotype appeared many times. The chain combines TRBV27 with TRBJ1-5; D unresolved. This CDR3 has 15 amino acids. V lost 5 bases to trimming and J lost 2 bases, with 13 bases between them. Germline values: CDR1 MNHEY, CDR2 SMNVEV (reference sequence). CDR3 sequence reads: CASSLTGRGNQPQHF. For the CDR3, the DNA is TGTGCCAGCAGTCTCACCGGACGGGGCAATCAGCCCCAGCATTTT.